The 4 T cell receptor beta chains given below trace back to one sample, sequenced in a study of siplizumab effects on memory and regulatory T cells. Data came from immunoSEQ multiplex PCR; TCRdb stores just in-frame clones and leaves some out. The sample lists tens of thousands of clones, more than 85% seen once, with about two fifths in the top ten. Sequencing used CD8+ T cells sorted from blood. The receptors stem from a human donor in good health.

On this clone: The same CDR3 can be traced to other DNA sequences in this sample. The rearrangement uses TRBV11-2 and TRBJ2-7, with D perhaps matching TRBD1 (6 bases). Germline CDR1 and CDR2: SGHAT and FQNNGV. The V end lost 1 base, the J end lost 0 bases, and 7 bases lay between the germline ends. The CDR3 is 14 residues long. CDR3 bases: TGTGCCAGCAGCTTAGTAGGGGGCTCCTACGAGCAGTACTTC. Protein product: CASSLVGGSYEQYF.

The V call is TRBV28, the J call TRBJ2-7; no reliable D call. In germline, CDR1 is MDHEN, CDR2 SYDVKM. CDR3 size: 11 residues. The V end was cut by 3 bases, the J end by 5 bases, with 5 bases between. CDR3 coding DNA: TGTGCCAGCAGTTTGGTCCACGAGCAGTACTTC. This sequence encodes CASSLVHEQYF. Together with reference TRBV28 and TRBJ2-7, the CDR3 gives the full variable domain: DVKVTQSSRYLVKRTGEKVFLECVQDMDHENMFWYRQDPGLGLRLIYFSYDVKMKEKGDIPEGYSVSREKKERFSLILESASTNQTSMYLCASSLVHEQYFGPGTRLTVT.

The chain has TRBV2 and TRBJ2-5; D unclear. V was shortened by 9 bases and J by 6 bases, with 14 bases between the two germline ends. From germline, CDR1 is SNHLY and CDR2 FYNNEI. The CDR3 sequence is 12 residues long. This CDR3 reads CASQITHKTQYF. In nucleotides, the CDR3 is TGTGCCAGTCAGATAACCCACAAGACCCAGTACTTC.

The CDR3 region is CASSYGQGVETQYF. CDR3 bases: TGTGCCAGCAGTTACGGGCAGGGCGTCGAGACCCAGTACTTC. This chain links TRBV6-5 with TRBJ2-5, with TRBD1 as a possible D gene (5 bases). The germline CDR1 and CDR2 sequences are MNHEY and SVGAGI. CDR3 length: 14 amino acids. V lost 2 bases and J lost 5, with 12 bases in between.